This T cell receptor beta chain was documented in a study of technical replicates of blood from a handful of donors. Sequencing was performed with immunoSEQ multiplex PCR; in TCRdb, only in-frame clones are kept and a portion is missing. The sample has about 69,000 clones, about 87% seen once. The CDR3 sequence is 17 residues long. With 5 bases clipped from V and 9 bases from J, the junction kept 13 bases outside the gene matches. Germline CDR1 reads LNHDA; CDR2 reads SQIVND (reference sequence). The receptor's source is a human donor in good health. Some clones in this sample may be carry-over from other donors' samples. Sequencing was done on a sample of PBMCs. This sequence joins TRBV19 and TRBJ2-1; TRBD2 aligns across 13 bases. CDR3 protein: CASSAYRLAGGIGEQFF. In DNA form, the CDR3 reads TGTGCCAGTAGTGCTTACAGACTAGCGGGAGGAATAGGTGAGCAGTTCTTC.